The next 3 T cell receptor beta chains were all read from a single sample in a study of identical twins (dated by TCRdb to between 2015 and 2016). Library prep was done by 5' RACE. Sequenced using an Illumina HiSeq 2000. TCRdb reprocessed the public reads (quality trimming at Q25 with fastp, clone calling with MiXCR) and kept in-frame beta chains. All rows with the same CDR3 protein become a single entry with the most common DNA and genes. A total of 690,000 or so distinct CDR3 sequences appear in this sample, 6.1% of them only once. The top ten hold 1.5% to 2% of the sample. The source material was naive T cells sorted from blood. The sample's cell subset or site label, decoded: cells isolated with a human naive T-cell isolation kit. These receptors were obtained from a man between 18 and 35 years old in good health.

This clonotype was seen a handful of times. The J gene is TRBJ2-2, the V gene TRBV4-2, with D hard to call. The CDR3 contains 16 residues. The germline V gene encodes CDR1 LGHNA and CDR2 YNFKEQ. The germline V and J ends were trimmed by 0 bases and 3 bases, with 11 bases remaining between them. CDR3 residues: CASSQDLLRDTGELFF. The CDR3 bases are TGTGCCAGCAGCCAAGACCTCCTAAGGGACACCGGGGAGCTGTTTTTT.

This clonotype was detected a few times. J is TRBJ2-4 and V is TRBV7-8; D unclear. The V and J ends lost 4 bases and 0 bases respectively, with 13 bases between them. The CDR3 sequence is 16 residues long. Germline loops: CDR1 SGHVS, CDR2 FQNEAQ. The CDR3 sequence: CASSSTWALAKNIQYF. Here the CDR3 DNA reads TGTGCCAGCAGCTCCACATGGGCCCTAGCCAAAAACATTCAGTACTTC.

At least ten counts were recorded for this clonotype. The V gene is TRBV12-3 or TRBV12-4, the J gene TRBJ2-4; 10 bases match TRBD1. V was pared by 7 bases and J by 8 bases, with 8 bases of the junction left unmatched. CDR3 length equals 14 residues. The CDR3 loop is CASTLTGGGDIQYF. CDR3 sequence (DNA): TGTGCCAGCACCTTGACAGGGGGCGGGGACATTCAGTACTTC.